Below are 27 T cell receptor beta chains sequenced from a single sample in a study of neurological immune-mediated disorders. TCRdb re-analysed the 5' RACE reads in MiXCR, keeping a single row per CDR3 protein. The sample has about 46,000 distinct CDR3 sequences, around 10% seen once. The sequencing input was PBMCs. The source of these receptors is a man aged 65 to 79 with HTLV-1-associated myelopathy (HAM/TSP).

To note about this clonotype: A single base separates this from a much larger clone, so it may be a read error. The chain recombines TRBV19 with TRBJ1-4, with a weak D call TRBD1 (5 bases). Trimming took off 7 bases at V and 9 bases at J, with 18 bases between the two ends. The CDR3 runs 14 residues. CDR1 LNHDA and CDR2 SQIVND come from the germline V gene (reference sequence). The CDR3 region is CASTKGGTQKKLFF. The CDR3 nucleotides read TGTGCCAGTACCAAGGGAGGGACTCAGAAAAAACTGTTTTTT.

This clonotype was detected ten times or more. The V gene is TRBV19, the J gene TRBJ2-1; 9 nucleotides line up with TRBD2. The length of the CDR3 is 14 residues. The ends lost 6 bases at V and 5 bases at J; junction bases unmatched: 5. Germline CDR1 reads LNHDA; CDR2 reads SQIVND (reference sequence). The CDR3 coding sequence is TGTGCCAGTAGGATGATAGCGGGGGACAATGAGCAGTTCTTC. This gives the protein CASRMIAGDNEQFF.

This clonotype was seen many times. The genes are TRBV20-1 and TRBJ2-7; 8 bases line up with TRBD2. Germline V gene lookup returns CDR1 DFQATT and CDR2 SNEGSKA (reference sequence). Unmatched junction bases numbered 10, after V lost 2 bases and J lost 4 bases. CDR3 size: 15 residues. Here the CDR3 reads CSARSIDSGTYEQYF. The CDR3 region has the DNA TGCAGTGCTAGATCAATTGATAGCGGGACATACGAGCAGTACTTC.

This clonotype showed up many times. This chain links TRBV20-1 with TRBJ2-7, with 11 bases identical to TRBD2. The CDR3 has 15 amino acids. V lost 6 bases and J lost 1; bases outside the gene matches: 8. Germline V gene sequence: CDR1 DFQATT, CDR2 SNEGSKA (reference sequence). CDR3 in DNA: TGCAGTGCCCTTAGCGGGAGGGACAATTCCTACGAGCAGTACTTC. Protein: CSALSGRDNSYEQYF.

This clonotype was seen repeatedly, ten times or more. The chain recombines TRBV5-1 with TRBJ2-3; D is possibly TRBD1 (5 bases). Germline V gives CDR1 SGHRS, CDR2 YFSETQ. CDR3 length equals 14 residues. V was pared by 1 base and J by 4 bases, with 10 bases between. The CDR3 sequence: CASSLNRSPDTQYF. The CDR3 DNA reads as TGCGCCAGCAGCTTGAACAGGTCCCCAGATACGCAGTATTTT.

The sample holds many counts of this clonotype. V and J are TRBV20-1 and TRBJ2-6; 9 nucleotides line up with TRBD2. Germline CDR1 and CDR2: DFQATT and SNEGSKA (reference sequence). CDR3 length equals 15 residues. V dropped 6 bases and J dropped 4; count of bases not matched to a gene: 7. CDR3 coding DNA: TGCAGTGCCCCCCCCAGCGGGAGGGGGGCCAACGTCCTGACTTTC. Translated, it gives CSAPPSGRGANVLTF.

The sample holds many counts of this clonotype. CDR3: CASSLTSGRATGEQYF. As DNA, the CDR3 is TGTGCCAGCAGCTTAACTAGCGGGAGGGCGACGGGTGAGCAGTACTTC. The chain recombines TRBV7-2 with TRBJ2-7; 13 bases line up with TRBD2. With 2 bases clipped from V and 7 bases from J, the junction kept 8 bases outside the gene matches. Germline CDR1 and CDR2: SGHTA and FQGNSA. This CDR3 contains 16 residues.

J is TRBJ2-4 and V is TRBV5-1; no definite D call. Deletions cut 5 bases from V and 1 base from J, with 10 bases between. CDR1 SGHRS and CDR2 YFSETQ come from the germline V gene. The CDR3 sequence is 14 residues long. This CDR3 is CASSKLGAKNIQYF. CDR3 nucleotide sequence: TGCGCCAGCAGTAAGTTAGGGGCCAAAAACATTCAGTACTTC. The full variable domain, with the rest looked up from reference TRBV5-1 and TRBJ2-4, is KAGVTQTPRYLIKTRGQQVTLSCSPISGHRSVSWYQQTPGQGLQFLFEYFSETQRNKGNFPGRFSGRQFSNSRSEMNVSTLELGDSALYLCASSKLGAKNIQYFGAGTRLSVL.

This clonotype was seen at least ten times. The chain uses TRBV7-3 and TRBJ2-1, with TRBD2 matching 8 bases. This CDR3 has 15 residues. Per the germline V gene, CDR1 is SGHTA and CDR2 is FQGTGA. Unmatched junction bases numbered 6, after V lost 0 bases and J lost 8 bases. The CDR3 coding sequence is TGTGCCAGCAGCTTAACAGGGACTAGAGGGGATGAGCAGTTCTTC. It codes for CASSLTGTRGDEQFF.

This clonotype was observed many times. The genes are TRBV28 and TRBJ2-3; D remains unclear. Per the germline V gene, CDR1 is MDHEN and CDR2 is SYDVKM. The CDR3 totals 14 residues. The germline V and J ends were trimmed by 2 bases and 2 bases, with 8 bases remaining between them. DNA of the CDR3: TGTGCCAGCAGTTTACCAGGAACCACAGATACGCAGTATTTT. Translating it yields CASSLPGTTDTQYF.

This clonotype was observed at least ten times. The chain carries TRBV20-1 and TRBJ1-5, with D maybe TRBD1 (5 bases). The germline V gene has CDR1 DFQATT and CDR2 SNEGSKA (reference sequence). The V and J ends lost 6 bases and 0 bases respectively, with 15 bases between them. The length of the CDR3 is 15 residues. The CDR3 loop is CSASRGGNSNQPQHF. CDR3 bases: TGCAGTGCCAGTCGGGGGGGGAATAGCAATCAGCCCCAGCATTTT.

The chain uses TRBV18 and TRBJ2-7; 11 positions agree with TRBD2. Germline CDR1 reads KGHSH; CDR2 reads LQKENI. There are 17 residues in the CDR3. V lost 3 bases, J lost 0 bases, and 7 bases stayed unmatched. In DNA, the CDR3 is TGTGCCAGCTCACCCTACGTAACTAGCGGGAGCTCCTACGAGCAGTACTTC. This translates into CASSPYVTSGSSYEQYF.

With respect to this clonotype: This may come from a read error, since a much larger clone is one base off. The J gene is TRBJ2-3, the V gene TRBV20-1; 9 nucleotides match TRBD2. Looked up from germline, CDR1 is DFQATT and CDR2 is SNEGSKA (reference sequence). J was trimmed by 8 bases and V by 0 bases; bases with no gene match: 6. This CDR3 has 14 residues. The CDR3 here is CSAREGPAGGTQYF. CDR3 coding DNA: TGCAGTGCTAGAGAGGGACCAGCGGGGGGTACGCAGTATTTT.

This clonotype is medium-sized. The chain couples TRBV15 to TRBJ2-1, with D perhaps matching TRBD2 (6 bases). Trimming removed 0 bases from V and 0 bases from J, with 9 bases in between. Per germline, CDR1 LNHNV and CDR2 YYDKDF (reference sequence). This CDR3 has 16 amino acids. The CDR3 spells CATSRDLASSYNEQFF. The CDR3 nucleotides are TGTGCCACCAGCAGAGATCTAGCGAGCTCCTACAATGAGCAGTTCTTC.

This clonotype occurred many times. The rearrangement joins TRBV3-1 to TRBJ2-1; maybe TRBD2 (6 bases). The V gene's germline CDR1 is LGHDT and CDR2 YNNKEL (reference sequence). Trimming stripped 2 bases from V and 10 bases from J, with 18 bases between. The CDR3 loop spans 15 amino acids. CDR3 sequence reads: CASSQLGTPNGEQFF. CDR3 in DNA: TGTGCCAGCAGCCAACTCGGGACTCCTAATGGGGAGCAGTTCTTC.

The rearrangement links TRBV20-1 to TRBJ2-7, with D hard to call. CDR1 and CDR2 (germline): DFQATT, SNEGSKA (reference sequence). There are 13 residues in the CDR3. In nucleotides, the CDR3 is TGCAGCGCTCAGAAGCAGACCTCCACCGAGCAGTACTTC. Protein sequence: CSAQKQTSTEQYF.

This clonotype was seen repeatedly, ten times or more. The chain couples TRBV12-3 or TRBV12-4 to TRBJ1-4; D is undetermined. The V and J ends lost 0 bases and 8 bases respectively, with 10 bases between them. This CDR3 contains 14 residues. The CDR3 loop reads CASSLAGSGEKLFF. CDR3 bases: TGTGCCAGCAGTTTAGCGGGTAGCGGGGAAAAACTGTTTTTT.

This clonotype was seen more than once but under ten times. The rearrangement uses TRBV12-3 or TRBV12-4 and TRBJ1-3; D not certain. The CDR3 is made up of 15 amino acids. V was pared by 2 bases and J by 0 bases, with 8 bases between. CDR3 amino acids: CASSLQRFSGNTIYF. The DNA for the CDR3 is TGTGCCAGCAGTTTACAAAGATTCTCTGGAAACACCATATATTTT.

By sample share, this clonotype is medium-sized. The rearrangement joins TRBV5-1 to TRBJ1-5; possible D gene TRBD1, 5 bases. Trimming removed 0 bases from V and 7 bases from J, with 14 bases in between. The CDR3 spans 15 residues. Germline V CDR1 and CDR2: SGHRS, YFSETQ. The CDR3 nucleotides are TGCGCCAGCAGCTTGGGAGGGGCGCGAAGGCAGCCCCAGCATTTT. It encodes CASSLGGARRQPQHF.

Note on this clonotype: The conserved final phenylalanine or tryptophan is absent from the CDR3, which likely points to a read error. This chain connects TRBV9 to TRBJ2-5; D perhaps matches TRBD1 (5 bases). CDR1 and CDR2 from the germline V gene are SGDLS and YYNGEE. The length of the CDR3 is 16 residues. The ends were cut back, 0 bases at V and 1 base at J, with 13 bases in the middle. CDR3 region: CASSVGRVPGQETQYS. The CDR3 region has the DNA TGTGCCAGCAGCGTAGGCAGGGTCCCGGGCCAAGAGACCCAGTACTCC.

This clonotype has ten or more counts. CDR3 residues: CSANLGGETQYF. CDR3 bases: TGCAGTGCTAACCTGGGAGGAGAGACCCAGTACTTC. The gene calls are TRBV20-1 and TRBJ2-5; possibly TRBD2 for D (6 bases). The CDR3 has 12 residues. The V gene's germline CDR1 is DFQATT and CDR2 SNEGSKA (reference sequence). Trimming took 4 bases from V and 4 from J, leaving 10 bases between them.

This clonotype was picked up many times. The chain joins TRBV11-2 to TRBJ1-2; D gene uncertain. Germline assignment: CDR1 SGHAT and CDR2 FQNNGV. This CDR3 has 12 amino acids. V was shortened by 1 base and J by 0 bases, with 0 bases between the two germline ends. The CDR3 region has the DNA TGTGCCAGCAGCTTAGCTAACTATGGCTACACCTTC. Translating gives CASSLANYGYTF. The full variable domain, in which reference TRBV11-2 and TRBJ1-2 provide the parts outside the CDR3, is EAGVAQSPRYKIIEKRQSVAFWCNPISGHATLYWYQQILGQGPKLLIQFQNNGVVDDSQLPKDRFSAERLKGVDSTLKIQPAKLEDSAVYLCASSLANYGYTFGSGTRLTVV.

This clonotype showed up many times. This chain links TRBV7-9 with TRBJ2-1; the D gene is possibly TRBD2 (5 bases). The CDR3 has 12 residues. Trimming took 10 bases from V and 1 from J, leaving 8 bases between them. The germline gives CDR1 SEHNR, CDR2 FQNEAQ (reference sequence). The CDR3 sequence: CATSGSYNEQFF. The CDR3 DNA is TGTGCCACTTCGGGGTCCTACAATGAGCAGTTCTTC.

Note on this clonotype: A much larger clone sits a single nucleotide away, making a read error possible. The chain links TRBV6-1 to TRBJ1-5; 10 nucleotides agree with TRBD1. This CDR3 spans 14 amino acids. The trim removed 5 bases at V and 8 bases at J, leaving 6 bases unmatched. Germline V gene lookup returns CDR1 MNHNS and CDR2 SASEGT. This CDR3 reads CASSLGQGGEPQHF. CDR3 bases: TGTGCCAGCAGTTTAGGACAGGGGGGCGAGCCCCAGCATTTT.

This clonotype was counted many times. V usage is TRBV6-2 or TRBV6-3 and J usage is TRBJ2-5, with TRBD1 as a possible D gene (5 bases). The CDR3 is made up of 17 amino acids. The ends were cut back, 6 bases at V and 2 bases at J, with 22 bases in the middle. Germline CDR1 MNHEY, CDR2 SVGEGT. In DNA form, the CDR3 reads TGTGCCAGCAGCCGAACCAGAGAACAGGCAATTCAAGAGACCCAGTACTTC. Its translation is CASSRTREQAIQETQYF.

This clonotype was seen at least ten times. The chain links TRBV7-2 to TRBJ2-6; no firm D call. The CDR3 sequence is 15 residues long. V was cut by 2 bases and J by 0 bases, with 5 bases left in between. The V gene's germline CDR1 is SGHTA and CDR2 FQGNSA. The CDR3, as DNA: TGTGCCAGCAGCTTAACGGTCTCTGGGGCCAACGTCCTGACTTTC. It specifies CASSLTVSGANVLTF.

This clonotype was seen a handful of times. This chain connects TRBV29-1 to TRBJ2-7, with 7 bases lining up with TRBD2. The CDR3 consists of 14 residues. V lost 6 bases, J lost 2 bases, and 10 bases stayed unmatched. Germline values: CDR1 SQVTM, CDR2 ANQGSEA. In nucleotides, the CDR3 is TGCAGCGTGGGGAGGGATAGTATACCCTACGAGCAGTACTTC. Protein sequence: CSVGRDSIPYEQYF.